This T cell receptor beta chain is drawn from a study of CD8 T cells in ankylosing spondylitis. Findings of the study overall: Among TCR beta sequences, a motif of about 8 highly homologous variants appeared characteristic of ankylosing spondylitis blood.

The junction had 11 bases not matched to a gene; V was cut back by 4 bases and J by 5 bases. The CDR3 runs 15 residues. Germline V gene lookup returns CDR1 LGHDT and CDR2 YNNKEL (reference sequence). This clonotype was seen more than once but under ten times. Its antigen is still unknown. TCRdb passed the 5' RACE reads through MiXCR, listing each CDR3 protein once. The profile shows a few hundred thousand distinct CDR3 sequences, 18% of them singletons. This TCR derives from a male donor with ankylosing spondylitis or in good health (not recorded which). The chain is built from TRBV3-1 and TRBJ2-7, with 7 positions matching TRBD2. What was sequenced was blood, either unsorted or a sorted T cell fraction (not recorded which). The CDR3 sequence: CASSPPGLTFHEQYF. Here the CDR3 DNA reads TGTGCCAGCAGCCCGCCGGGACTAACTTTTCACGAGCAGTACTTC.